One and the same sample provided the 9 T cell receptor beta chains below, sequenced in a study of blood T cell repertoires in COVID-19. The table came from immunoSEQ multiplex PCR; TCRdb's copy has only in-frame clones and leaves some out. The data contain a few hundred thousand clones, about 86% of them singletons. What was sequenced was PBMCs or T cells enriched from blood (not recorded which). The receptors derive from a woman aged 45 to 65 who had recovered from COVID-19.

The chain carries TRBV6-1 and TRBJ1-1, with unresolved D. The CDR3 covers 17 residues. Trimming removed 1 base at V and 2 bases at J, with 17 bases between. Germline-derived CDR1 and CDR2 are MNHNS and SASEGT. CDR3 nucleotide sequence: TGTGCCAGCAGTGAAGGGTCTTTTGGAGCTATAAACACTGAAGCTTTCTTT. As protein: CASSEGSFGAINTEAFF.

This chain links TRBV6-2 or TRBV6-3 with TRBJ1-5, with D hard to call. V was clipped by 0 bases and J by 6 bases, with 12 bases between them. The CDR3 sequence is 15 residues long. CDR1 MNHEY and CDR2 SVGEGT come from the germline V gene. The CDR3 coding sequence is TGTGCCAGCAGTTACTCTGGTGGAGTCGGTCAGCCCCAGCATTTT. Its protein product is CASSYSGGVGQPQHF.

This rearrangement joins TRBV7-9 to TRBJ2-7, with 8 nucleotides matching TRBD1. CDR1 is SEHNR, CDR2 FQNEAQ, per germline (reference sequence). J lost 3 bases, V lost 3 bases, and 4 bases had no gene match. The CDR3 spans 14 residues. The CDR3 protein is CASSFRDRFYEQYF. CDR3 DNA sequence: TGTGCCAGCAGCTTCCGGGACAGGTTCTACGAGCAGTACTTC.

The chain uses TRBV11-2 and TRBJ1-3; TRBD1 might be the D (5 bases). The CDR3 contains 18 residues. V was clipped by 3 bases and J by 4 bases, with 22 bases between them. Germline V CDR1 and CDR2: SGHAT, FQNNGV. The CDR3 region has the DNA TGTGCCAGCAGCTTCCCCAAGGCGGGGGGGATCAGCGGAAACACCATATATTTT. Amino acid sequence: CASSFPKAGGISGNTIYF.

This chain connects TRBV19 to TRBJ1-2; 7 bases line up with TRBD1. The CDR3 is 15 amino acids. Germline CDR1 LNHDA, CDR2 SQIVND (reference sequence). J was trimmed by 4 bases and V by 5 bases; bases with no gene match: 10. The CDR3 region has the DNA TGTGCCAGTAGTGCCTCCAAGACAGGGTTCTATGGCTACACCTTC. It codes for CASSASKTGFYGYTF. Combining the CDR3 with reference TRBV19 and TRBJ1-2 gives the whole variable domain DGGITQSPKYLFRKEGQNVTLSCEQNLNHDAMYWYRQDPGQGLRLIYYSQIVNDFQKGDIAEGYSVSREKKESFPLTVTSAQKNPTAFYLCASSASKTGFYGYTFGSGTRLTVV.

V usage is TRBV7-2 and J usage is TRBJ2-3; TRBD2 agrees at 9 bases. Trimming removed 5 bases from V and 2 bases from J; junction bases left unmatched: 11. The CDR3 contains 17 residues. Germline V lookup: CDR1 SGHTA, CDR2 FQGNSA. The chain's CDR3 is CASSIPLAGPHTDTQYF. CDR3 DNA sequence: TGTGCCAGCAGCATCCCCCTAGCGGGACCCCACACAGATACGCAGTATTTT.

V and J are TRBV18 and TRBJ1-2; 8 nucleotides align to TRBD1. The CDR3 runs 14 residues. Germline V CDR1 and CDR2: KGHSH, LQKENI. The junction had 9 bases not matched to a gene; V was cut back by 6 bases and J by 6 bases. CDR3 DNA sequence: TGTGCCAGCTCGCCCATAGACAGGGGCCATGGCTACACCTTC. Protein: CASSPIDRGHGYTF.

This clone was recorded once. The V and J genes are TRBV4-2 and TRBJ2-1; the D gene is possibly TRBD2 (7 bases). Germline V gene lookup returns CDR1 LGHNA and CDR2 YNFKEQ. Trimming cost V 8 bases and J 7 bases, with 12 bases left between them. The CDR3 covers 12 residues. CDR3 sequence: CASLGGDNEQFF. The CDR3 DNA reads as TGTGCCAGCCTAGGGGGGGATAATGAGCAGTTCTTC.

The CDR3 reads CASSLGPGTGGEPQHF. As DNA, the CDR3 is TGCGCCAGCAGCTTGGGGCCCGGGACAGGGGGCGAGCCCCAGCATTTT. The V call is TRBV5-1, the J call TRBJ1-5; TRBD1 matches 12 bases. CDR1 and CDR2 from the germline V gene are SGHRS and YFSETQ. The V segment lost 0 bases and the J segment 8 bases; nucleotides outside the gene matches: 6. The CDR3 covers 16 residues.